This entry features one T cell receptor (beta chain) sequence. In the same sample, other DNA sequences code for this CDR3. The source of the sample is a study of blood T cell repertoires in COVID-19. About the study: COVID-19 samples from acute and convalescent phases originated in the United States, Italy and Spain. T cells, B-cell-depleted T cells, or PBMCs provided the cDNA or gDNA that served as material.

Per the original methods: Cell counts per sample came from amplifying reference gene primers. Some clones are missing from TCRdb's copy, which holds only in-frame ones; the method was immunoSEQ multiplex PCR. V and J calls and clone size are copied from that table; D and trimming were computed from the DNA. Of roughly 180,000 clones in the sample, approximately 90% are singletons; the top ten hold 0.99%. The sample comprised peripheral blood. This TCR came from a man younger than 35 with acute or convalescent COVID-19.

CDR3 coding DNA: TGCAGCGTTGAAGCAGGGAACTATGGCTACACCTTC. Residues: CSVEAGNYGYTF. This sequence joins TRBV29-1 and TRBJ1-2; possible D gene TRBD1, 5 bases. V gave up 1 base and J gave up 2 bases, with 5 bases separating them. CDR3 size: 12 residues. Germline assignment: CDR1 SQVTM and CDR2 ANQGSEA.